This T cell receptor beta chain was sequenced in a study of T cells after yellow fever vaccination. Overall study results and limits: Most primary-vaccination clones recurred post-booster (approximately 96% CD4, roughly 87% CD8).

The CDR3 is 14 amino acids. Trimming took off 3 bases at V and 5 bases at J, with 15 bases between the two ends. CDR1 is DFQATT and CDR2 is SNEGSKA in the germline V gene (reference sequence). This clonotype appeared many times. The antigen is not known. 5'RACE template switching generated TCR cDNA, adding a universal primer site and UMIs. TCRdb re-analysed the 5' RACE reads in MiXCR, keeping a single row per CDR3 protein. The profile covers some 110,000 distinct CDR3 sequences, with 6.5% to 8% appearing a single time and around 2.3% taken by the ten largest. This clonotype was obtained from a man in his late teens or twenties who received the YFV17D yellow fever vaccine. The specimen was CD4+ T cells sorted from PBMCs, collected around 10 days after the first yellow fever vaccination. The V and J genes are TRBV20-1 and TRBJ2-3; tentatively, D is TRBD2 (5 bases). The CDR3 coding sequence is TGCAGTGCTAGGCTACTAGATTCGGTAGATACGCAGTATTTT. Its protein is CSARLLDSVDTQYF.